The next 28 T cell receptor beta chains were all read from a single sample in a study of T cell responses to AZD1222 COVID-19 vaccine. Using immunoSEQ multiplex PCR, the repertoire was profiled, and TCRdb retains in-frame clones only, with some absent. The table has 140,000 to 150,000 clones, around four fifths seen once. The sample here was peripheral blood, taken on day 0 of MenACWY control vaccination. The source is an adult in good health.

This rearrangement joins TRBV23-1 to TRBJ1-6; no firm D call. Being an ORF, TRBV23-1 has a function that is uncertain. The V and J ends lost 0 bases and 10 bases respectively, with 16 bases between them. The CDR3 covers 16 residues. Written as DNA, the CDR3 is TGCGCCAGCAGTCAATCGGTGGGGTTTGGGGAATCACCCCTCCACTTT. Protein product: CASSQSVGFGESPLHF.

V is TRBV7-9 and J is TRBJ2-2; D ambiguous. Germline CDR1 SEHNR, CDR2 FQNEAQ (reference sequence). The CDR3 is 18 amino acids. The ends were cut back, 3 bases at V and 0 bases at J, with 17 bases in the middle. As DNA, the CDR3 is TGTGCCAGCAGCTTTAGGGCCAGTATTCCCGCGAACACCGGGGAGCTGTTTTTT. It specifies CASSFRASIPANTGELFF.

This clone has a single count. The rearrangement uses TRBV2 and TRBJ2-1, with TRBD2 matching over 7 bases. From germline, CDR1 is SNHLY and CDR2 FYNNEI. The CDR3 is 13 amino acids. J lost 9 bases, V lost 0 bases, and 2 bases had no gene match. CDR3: CASSEAQRGEQFF. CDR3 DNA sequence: TGTGCCAGCAGTGAAGCGCAGCGGGGTGAGCAGTTCTTC.

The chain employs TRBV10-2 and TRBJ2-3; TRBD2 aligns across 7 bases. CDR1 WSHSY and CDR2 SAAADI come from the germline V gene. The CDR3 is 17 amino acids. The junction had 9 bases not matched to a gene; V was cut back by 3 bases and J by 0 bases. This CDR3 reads CASSDFPGTKSTDTQYF. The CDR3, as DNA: TGCGCCAGCAGTGACTTCCCCGGGACTAAAAGCACAGATACGCAGTATTTT.

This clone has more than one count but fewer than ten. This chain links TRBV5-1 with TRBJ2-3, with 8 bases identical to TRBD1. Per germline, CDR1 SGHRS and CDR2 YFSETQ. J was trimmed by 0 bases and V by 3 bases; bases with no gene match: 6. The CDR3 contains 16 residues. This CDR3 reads CASSSSGTGSTDTQYF. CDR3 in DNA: TGCGCCAGCAGCTCATCCGGGACAGGAAGCACAGATACGCAGTATTTT.

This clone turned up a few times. The CDR3 bases are TGTGCCAGCAGCCCTGGGGGGTCCAGCTACAATGAGCAGTTCTTC. Its translation is CASSPGGSSYNEQFF. The J gene is TRBJ2-1, the V gene TRBV5-4; D possibly corresponds to TRBD2 (6 bases). V lost 4 bases to trimming and J lost 3 bases, with 14 bases between them. Germline CDR1 SGHNT, CDR2 YYREEE (reference sequence). There are 15 residues in the CDR3.

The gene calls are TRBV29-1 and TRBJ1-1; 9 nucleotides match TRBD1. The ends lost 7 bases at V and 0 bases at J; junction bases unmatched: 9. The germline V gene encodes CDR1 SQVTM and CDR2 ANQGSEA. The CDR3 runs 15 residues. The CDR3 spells CSATQTGGLNTEAFF. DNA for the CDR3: TGCAGCGCCACTCAGACAGGGGGATTGAACACTGAAGCTTTCTTT.

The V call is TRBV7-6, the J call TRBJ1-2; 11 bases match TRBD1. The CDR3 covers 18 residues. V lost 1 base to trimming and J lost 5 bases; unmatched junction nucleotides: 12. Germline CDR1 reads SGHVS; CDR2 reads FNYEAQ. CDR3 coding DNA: TGTGCCAGCAGCTTAGGGTCCCCGGGACAGGGGGGCCAGTATGGCTACACCTTC. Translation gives CASSLGSPGQGGQYGYTF.

The CDR3 DNA follows: TGTGCCAGCAGTAGCTTCGAGAATTCACCCCTCCACTTT. Translated: CASSSFENSPLHF. This chain links TRBV12-3 or TRBV12-4 with TRBJ1-6; the D is unclear. V was clipped by 5 bases and J by 7 bases, with 9 bases between them. The CDR3 contains 13 residues.

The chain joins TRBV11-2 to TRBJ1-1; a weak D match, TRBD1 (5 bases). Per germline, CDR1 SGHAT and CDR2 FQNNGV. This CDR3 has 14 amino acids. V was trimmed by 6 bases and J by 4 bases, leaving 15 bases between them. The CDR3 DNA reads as TGTGCCAGCAGTCCGACGGGGGAGGTCACTGAAGCTTTCTTT. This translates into CASSPTGEVTEAFF.

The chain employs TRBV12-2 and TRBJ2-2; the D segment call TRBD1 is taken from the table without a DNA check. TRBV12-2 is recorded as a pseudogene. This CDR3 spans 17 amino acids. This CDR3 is CASRSPADREIAGELFF. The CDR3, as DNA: TGTGCAAGTCGCTCCCCGGCCGACAGGGAAATCGCCGGGGAGCTGTTTTTT.

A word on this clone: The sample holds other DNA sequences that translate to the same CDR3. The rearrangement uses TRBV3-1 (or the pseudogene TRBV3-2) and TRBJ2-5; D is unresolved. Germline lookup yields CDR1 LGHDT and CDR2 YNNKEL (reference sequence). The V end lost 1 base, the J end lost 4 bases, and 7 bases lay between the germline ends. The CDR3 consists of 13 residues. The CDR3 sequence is CASSQGPPETQYF. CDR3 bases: TGTGCCAGCAGCCAAGGCCCCCCAGAGACCCAGTACTTC.

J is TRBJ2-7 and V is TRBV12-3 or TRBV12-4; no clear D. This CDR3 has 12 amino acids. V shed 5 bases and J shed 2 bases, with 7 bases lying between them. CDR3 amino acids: CASSNGPYEQYV. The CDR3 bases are TGTGCCAGCAGTAACGGACCCTACGAGCAGTACGTC.

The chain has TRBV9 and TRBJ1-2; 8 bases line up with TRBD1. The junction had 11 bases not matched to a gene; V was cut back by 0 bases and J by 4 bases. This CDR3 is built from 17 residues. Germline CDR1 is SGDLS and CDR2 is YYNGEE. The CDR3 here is CASSVAAGTGDLYGYTF. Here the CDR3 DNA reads TGTGCCAGCAGCGTAGCGGCTGGGACAGGAGACCTCTATGGCTACACCTTC.

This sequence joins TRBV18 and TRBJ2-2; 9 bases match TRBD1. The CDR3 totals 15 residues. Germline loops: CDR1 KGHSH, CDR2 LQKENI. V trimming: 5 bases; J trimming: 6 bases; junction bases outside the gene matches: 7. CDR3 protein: CASSEGQGRSGELFF. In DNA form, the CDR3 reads TGTGCCAGCTCAGAGGGACAGGGTCGGTCCGGGGAGCTGTTTTTT. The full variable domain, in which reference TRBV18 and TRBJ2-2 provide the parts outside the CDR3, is NAGVMQNPRHLVRRRGQEARLRCSPMKGHSHVYWYRQLPEEGLKFMVYLQKENIIDESGMPKERFSAEFPKEGPSILRIQQVVRGDSAAYFCASSEGQGRSGELFFGEGSRLTVL.

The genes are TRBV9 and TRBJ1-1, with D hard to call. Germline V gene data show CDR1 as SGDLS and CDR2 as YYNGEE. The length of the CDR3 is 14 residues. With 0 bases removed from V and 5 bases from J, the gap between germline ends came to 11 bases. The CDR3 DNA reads TGTGCCAGCAGCGTAGGTAGTTTTAAAACTGAAGCTTTCTTT. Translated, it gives CASSVGSFKTEAFF.

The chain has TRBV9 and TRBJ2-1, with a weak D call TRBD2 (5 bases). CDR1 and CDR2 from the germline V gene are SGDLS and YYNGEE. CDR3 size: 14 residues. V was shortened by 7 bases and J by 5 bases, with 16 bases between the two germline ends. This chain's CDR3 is CASGRGQKNNEQFF. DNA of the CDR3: TGTGCCAGCGGAAGAGGGCAAAAGAACAATGAGCAGTTCTTC.

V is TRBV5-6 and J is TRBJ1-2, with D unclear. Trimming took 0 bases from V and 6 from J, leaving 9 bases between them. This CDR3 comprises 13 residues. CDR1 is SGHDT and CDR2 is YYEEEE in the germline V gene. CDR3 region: CASSLVGRDGYTF. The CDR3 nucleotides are TGTGCCAGCAGCTTGGTAGGAAGGGATGGCTACACCTTC. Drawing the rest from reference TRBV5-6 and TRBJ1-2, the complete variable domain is DAGVTQSPTHLIKTRGQQVTLRCSPKSGHDTVSWYQQALGQGPQFIFQYYEEEERQRGNFPDRFSGHQFPNYSSELNVNALLLGDSALYLCASSLVGRDGYTFGSGTRLTVV.

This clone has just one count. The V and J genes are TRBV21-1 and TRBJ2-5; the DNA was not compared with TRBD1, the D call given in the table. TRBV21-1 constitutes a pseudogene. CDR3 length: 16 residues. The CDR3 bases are TGTGCCAGCAGCAATGGGGAATACAGGAATAAAGAGACCCAGTACTTC. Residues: CASSNGEYRNKETQYF.

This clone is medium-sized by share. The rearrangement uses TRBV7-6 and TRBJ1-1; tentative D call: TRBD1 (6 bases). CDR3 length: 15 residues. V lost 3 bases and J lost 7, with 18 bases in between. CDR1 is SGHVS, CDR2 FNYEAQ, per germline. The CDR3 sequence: CASSLRRGAQGEAFF. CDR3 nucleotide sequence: TGTGCCAGCAGCTTGAGGCGGGGGGCGCAAGGTGAAGCTTTCTTT.

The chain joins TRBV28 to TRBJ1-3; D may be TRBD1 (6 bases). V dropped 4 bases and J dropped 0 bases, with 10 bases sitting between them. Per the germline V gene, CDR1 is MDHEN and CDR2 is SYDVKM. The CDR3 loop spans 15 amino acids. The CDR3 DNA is TGTGCCAGCAGTTCGCAGGGGAGCTCTGGAAACACCATATATTTT. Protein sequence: CASSSQGSSGNTIYF.

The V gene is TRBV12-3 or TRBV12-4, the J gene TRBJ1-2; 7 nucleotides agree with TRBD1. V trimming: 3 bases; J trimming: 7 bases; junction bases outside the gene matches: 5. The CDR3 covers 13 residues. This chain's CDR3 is CASSFGTALGYTF. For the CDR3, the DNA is TGTGCCAGCAGTTTCGGGACAGCTCTTGGCTACACCTTC.

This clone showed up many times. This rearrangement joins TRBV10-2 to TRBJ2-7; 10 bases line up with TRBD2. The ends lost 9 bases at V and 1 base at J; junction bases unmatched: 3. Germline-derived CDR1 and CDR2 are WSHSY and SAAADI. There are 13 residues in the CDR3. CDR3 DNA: TGCGCCAGTATAGCGGGGGGATCCTACGAGCAGTACTTC. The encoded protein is CASIAGGSYEQYF.

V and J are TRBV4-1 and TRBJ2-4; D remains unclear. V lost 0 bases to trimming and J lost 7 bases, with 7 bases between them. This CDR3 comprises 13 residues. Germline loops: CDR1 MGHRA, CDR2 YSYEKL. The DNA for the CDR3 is TGCGCCAGCAGCCAAGAGCAAAGGAACATTCAGTACTTC. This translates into CASSQEQRNIQYF.

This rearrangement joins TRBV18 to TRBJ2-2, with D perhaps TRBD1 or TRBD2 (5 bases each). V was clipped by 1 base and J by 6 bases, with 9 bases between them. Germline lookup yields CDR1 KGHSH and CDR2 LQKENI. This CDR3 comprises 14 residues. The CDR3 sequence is CASSPQGRAGELFF. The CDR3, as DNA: TGTGCCAGCTCACCACAGGGACGAGCCGGGGAGCTGTTTTTT.

CDR3: CASSVQGYEQYV. DNA of the CDR3: TGTGCCAGCAGCGTACAGGGTTACGAGCAGTACGTC. The chain is built from TRBV7-9 and TRBJ2-7, with D perhaps TRBD1 (6 bases). Trimming took off 5 bases at V and 4 bases at J, with 9 bases between the two ends. Germline CDR1 SEHNR, CDR2 FQNEAQ (reference sequence). CDR3 length: 12 amino acids.

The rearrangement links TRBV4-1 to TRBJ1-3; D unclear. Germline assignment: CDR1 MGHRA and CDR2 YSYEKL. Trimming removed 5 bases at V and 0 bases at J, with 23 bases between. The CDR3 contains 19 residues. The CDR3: CASSLTRDRKGLSGNTIYF. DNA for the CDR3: TGCGCCAGCAGCTTAACCCGCGACCGAAAAGGCCTCTCTGGAAACACCATATATTTT.

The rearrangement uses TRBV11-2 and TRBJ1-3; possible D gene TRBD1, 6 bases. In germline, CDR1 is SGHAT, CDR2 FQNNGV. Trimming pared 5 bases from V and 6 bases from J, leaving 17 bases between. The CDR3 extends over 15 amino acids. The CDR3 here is CASSPNRDRVNTIYF. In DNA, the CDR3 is TGTGCCAGCAGCCCCAACAGGGATCGGGTAAACACCATATATTTT.